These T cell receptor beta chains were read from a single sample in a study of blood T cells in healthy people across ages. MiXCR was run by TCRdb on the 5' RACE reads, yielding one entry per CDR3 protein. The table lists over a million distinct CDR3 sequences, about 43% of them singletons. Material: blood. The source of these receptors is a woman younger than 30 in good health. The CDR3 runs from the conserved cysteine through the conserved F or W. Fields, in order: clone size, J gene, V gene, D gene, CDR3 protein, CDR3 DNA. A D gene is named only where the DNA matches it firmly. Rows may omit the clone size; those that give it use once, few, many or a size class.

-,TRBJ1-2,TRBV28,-,CASSPGGSIYGYTF,TGTGCCAGCAGTCCCGGGGGTAGTATCTATGGCTACACCTTC
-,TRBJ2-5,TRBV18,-,CASSPPVQNQETQYF,TGTGCCAGCTCACCACCGGTCCAGAATCAAGAGACCCAGTACTTC
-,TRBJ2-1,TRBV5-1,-,CASSHGQSSYNEQFF,TGCGCCAGCAGCCACGGACAGAGCTCCTACAATGAGCAGTTCTTC
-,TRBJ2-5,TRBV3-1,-,CASSRDLGIGETQYF,TGTGCCAGCAGCCGGGACTTAGGGATCGGAGAGACCCAGTACTTC
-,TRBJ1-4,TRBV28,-,CASSPRDGVNEKLFF,TGTGCCAGCAGTCCCCGGGACGGAGTTAATGAAAAACTGTTTTTT
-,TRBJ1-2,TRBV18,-,CASSPRDSMGGYTF,TGTGCCAGCTCACCCCGGGACTCCATGGGTGGCTACACCTTC
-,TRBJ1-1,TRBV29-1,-,CSVDVGSEAFF,TGCAGCGTCGACGTTGGGTCTGAAGCTTTCTTT
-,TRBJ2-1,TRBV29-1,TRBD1,CSVRRGPGGYNEQFF,TGCAGCGTCCGCAGGGGTCCAGGGGGCTACAATGAGCAGTTCTTC
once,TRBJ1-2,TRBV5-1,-,CASSLPPPPSAGLQVYGYTF,TGCGCCAGCAGTCTTCCCCCTCCCCCATCGGCAGGCCTTCAAGTCTATGGCTACACCTTC
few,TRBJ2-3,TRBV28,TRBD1,CASSSPQGAARVTDTQYF,TGTGCCAGCAGTTCACCCCAGGGGGCGGCAAGGGTTACAGATACGCAGTATTTT
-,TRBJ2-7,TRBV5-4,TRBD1,CASRMDRGHQQYF,TGTGCCAGCAGAATGGACAGGGGGCATCAGCAGTACTTC
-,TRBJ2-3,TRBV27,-,CASSAGRGYSTDPQYF,TGTGCCAGCAGTGCCGGACGGGGATATAGCACAGATCCGCAGTATTTT
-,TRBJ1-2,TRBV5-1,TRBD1,CASSPGTGTDYGYTF,TGCGCCAGCAGCCCGGGGACAGGAACGGACTATGGCTACACCTTC
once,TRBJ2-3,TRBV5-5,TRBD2,CASSSGTSIDTQYF,TGTGCCAGCAGCTCCGGGACTAGTATAGATACGCAGTATTTT
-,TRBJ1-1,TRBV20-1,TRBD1,CSAHPTGGRTEAFF,TGCAGTGCCCATCCGACAGGGGGTCGCACTGAAGCTTTCTTT
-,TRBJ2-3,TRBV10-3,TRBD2,CAGGDTDTQYF,TGTGCGGGGGGGGACACAGATACGCAGTATTTT
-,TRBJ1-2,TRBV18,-,CASSPGQGTNYGYTF,TGTGCCAGCTCACCGGGCCAGGGAACTAACTATGGCTACACCTTC
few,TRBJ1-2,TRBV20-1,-,CSARDIEGNGGYTF,TGCAGTGCTAGAGATATCGAGGGCAATGGGGGCTACACCTTC
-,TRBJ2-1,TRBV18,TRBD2,CASSPGLAIDEQFF,TGTGCCAGCTCACCGGGACTAGCTATAGATGAGCAGTTCTTC
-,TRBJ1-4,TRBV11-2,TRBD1,CASSFTGVEKLFF,TGTGCCAGCAGCTTCACAGGGGTTGAAAAACTGTTTTTT
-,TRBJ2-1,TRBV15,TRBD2,CATTDSTSGIYNEQFF,TGTGCCACCACCGACTCGACTAGCGGGATTTACAATGAGCAGTTCTTC
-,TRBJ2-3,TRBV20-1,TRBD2,CSARTSATDTRYF,TGCAGTGCCCGGACTAGCGCCACAGATACGCGGTATTTT
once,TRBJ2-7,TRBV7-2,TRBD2,CASSFRRLAGANYNEQYF,TGTGCCAGCAGCTTTCGGAGACTAGCGGGGGCCAACTACAATGAGCAGTACTTC
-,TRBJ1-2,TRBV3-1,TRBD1,CASSQASYGTGNYGYTF,TGTGCCAGCAGCCAAGCCAGTTACGGGACAGGGAACTATGGCTACACCTTC
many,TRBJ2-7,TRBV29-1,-,CSVEGDGYEQYF,TGCAGCGTTGAAGGGGACGGTTACGAGCAGTACTTC
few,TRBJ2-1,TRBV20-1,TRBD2,CSGTSGFNEQFF,TGCAGTGGGACTAGCGGCTTTAATGAGCAGTTCTTC
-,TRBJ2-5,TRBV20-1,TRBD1,CSARPGTDEWETQYF,TGCAGTGCTAGACCAGGGACAGACGAGTGGGAGACCCAGTACTTC
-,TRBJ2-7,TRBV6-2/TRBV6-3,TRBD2,CASSSWTSGRSYEQYF,TGTGCCAGCAGTTCTTGGACTAGCGGGAGATCCTACGAGCAGTACTTC